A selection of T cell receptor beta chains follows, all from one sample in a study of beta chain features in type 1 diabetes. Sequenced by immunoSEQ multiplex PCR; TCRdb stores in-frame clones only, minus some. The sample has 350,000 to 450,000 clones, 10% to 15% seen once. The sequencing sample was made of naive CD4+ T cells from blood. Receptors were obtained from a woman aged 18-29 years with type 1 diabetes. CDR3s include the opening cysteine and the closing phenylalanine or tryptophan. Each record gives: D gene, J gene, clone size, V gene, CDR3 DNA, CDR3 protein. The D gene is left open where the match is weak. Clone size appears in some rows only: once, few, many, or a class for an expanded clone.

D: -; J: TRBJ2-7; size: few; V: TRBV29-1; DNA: TGCAGCGTTGAAAAGATCTCAGGGTTTAGATTCGAGCAGTACTTC; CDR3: CSVEKISGFRFEQYF
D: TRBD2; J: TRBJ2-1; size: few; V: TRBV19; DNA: TGTGCCAGTAGTACATCTAGCGGCTCCTACAATGAGCAGTTCTTC; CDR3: CASSTSSGSYNEQFF
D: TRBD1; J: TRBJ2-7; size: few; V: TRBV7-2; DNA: TGTGCCAGCAGCCCGAACCGGGACAGCTCCTACGAGCAGTACTTC; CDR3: CASSPNRDSSYEQYF
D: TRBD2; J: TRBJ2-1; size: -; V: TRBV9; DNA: TGTGCCAGCAGCGTTAGCGGGAGTGGGGTCAATGAGCAGTTCTTC; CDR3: CASSVSGSGVNEQFF
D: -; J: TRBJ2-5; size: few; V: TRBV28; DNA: TGTGCCAGCAGTTCCCCCCCTACCCAGTACTTC; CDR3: CASSSPPTQYF
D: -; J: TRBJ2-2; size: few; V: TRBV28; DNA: TGTGCCAGCAGCCGAGGTCTACTCACCGGGGAGCTGTTTTTT; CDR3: CASSRGLLTGELFF
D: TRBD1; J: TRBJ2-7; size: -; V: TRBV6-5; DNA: TGTGCCAGCAGGCGTTCCTGGGACAGGGTCTACGAGCAGTACTTC; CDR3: CASRRSWDRVYEQYF
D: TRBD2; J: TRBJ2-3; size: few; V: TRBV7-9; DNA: TGTGCCAGCAGCCCGCGGGGGACCCATAGCACAGATACGCAGTATTTT; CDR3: CASSPRGTHSTDTQYF
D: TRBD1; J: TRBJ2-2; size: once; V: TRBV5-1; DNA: TGCGCCAGCAATACAGGGGGCCGGGTCACCGGGGAGCTGTTTTTT; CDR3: CASNTGGRVTGELFF
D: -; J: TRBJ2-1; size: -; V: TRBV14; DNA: TGTGCCAGCAGCCAAGGATCGGGAGCAGATGGCAATGAGCAGTTCTTC; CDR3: CASSQGSGADGNEQFF
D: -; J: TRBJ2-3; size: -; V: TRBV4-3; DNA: TGCGCCAGCAGCCAGGGGGGGGCTTCAGATACGCAGTATTTT; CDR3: CASSQGGASDTQYF
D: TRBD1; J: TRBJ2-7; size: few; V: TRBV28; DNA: TGTGCCAGCAGTGTGACAGGGTATCAGGACTACGAGCAGTACTTC; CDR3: CASSVTGYQDYEQYF
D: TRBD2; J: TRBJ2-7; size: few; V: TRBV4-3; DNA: TGCGCCAGCAGCCAAGGGGGTTGGGGGGGTGATGCCTACGAGCAGTACTTC; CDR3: CASSQGGWGGDAYEQYF
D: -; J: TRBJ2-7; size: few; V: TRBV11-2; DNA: TGTGCCAGCAGCGTGACATTTGGCTTGATCGAGCAGTACTTC; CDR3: CASSVTFGLIEQYF
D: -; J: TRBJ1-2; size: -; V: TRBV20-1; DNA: TGCAGTGCAACAAGCTATGGCTACACCTTC; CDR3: CSATSYGYTF
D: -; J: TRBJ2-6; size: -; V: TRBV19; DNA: TGTGCCAGTACCTTCGGGGGCTCTGGGGCCAACGTCCTGACTTTC; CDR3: CASTFGGSGANVLTF
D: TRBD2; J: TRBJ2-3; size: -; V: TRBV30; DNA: TGTGCCTGGAGTGTAACGGGGAGGGTAGATACGCAGTATTTT; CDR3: CAWSVTGRVDTQYF
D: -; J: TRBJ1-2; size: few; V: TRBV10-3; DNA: TGTGCCATCAGTGCTCGGACAGCAAACTATGGCTACACCTTC; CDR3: CAISARTANYGYTF
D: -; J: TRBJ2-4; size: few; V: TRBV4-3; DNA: TGCGCCAGCAGCCCAGGGGGTGGGGGGCCCGGAAACATTCAGTACTTC; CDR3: CASSPGGGGPGNIQYF
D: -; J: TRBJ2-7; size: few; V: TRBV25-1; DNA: TGTGCCAGCAACAGGGAGAGCTACGAGCAGTACTTC; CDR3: CASNRESYEQYF
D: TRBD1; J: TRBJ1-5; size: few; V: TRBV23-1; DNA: TGCGCCAGCAGTCAGGGACAGGGGTGGAGTAGCAATCAGCCCCAGCATTTT; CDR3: CASSQGQGWSSNQPQHF
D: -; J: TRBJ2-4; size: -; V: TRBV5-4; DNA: TGTGCCAGCAGCCCCTGGGGGGTAAACATTCAGTACTTC; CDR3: CASSPWGVNIQYF
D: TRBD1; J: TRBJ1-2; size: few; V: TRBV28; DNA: TGTGCCAGCAGCAGGGGACAGCCCCTTATCTATGGCTACACCTTC; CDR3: CASSRGQPLIYGYTF
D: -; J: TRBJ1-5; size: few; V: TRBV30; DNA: TGTGCCTGGAGTCCCGGGACAACTGATCAGCCCCAGCATTTT; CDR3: CAWSPGTTDQPQHF
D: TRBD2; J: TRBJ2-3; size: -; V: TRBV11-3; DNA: TGTGCCAGCAGCACGGGGACTAGCGGGACAGATACGCAGTATTTT; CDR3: CASSTGTSGTDTQYF
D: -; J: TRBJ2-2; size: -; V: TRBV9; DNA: TGTGCCAGCAGCGTCCAGCAGGGCACCGGGGAGCTGTTTTTT; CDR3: CASSVQQGTGELFF
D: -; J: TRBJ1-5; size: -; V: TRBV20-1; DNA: TGCAGCGCGTCGGGGAATCAGCCCCAGCATTTT; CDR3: CSASGNQPQHF
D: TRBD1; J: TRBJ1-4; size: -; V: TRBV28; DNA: TGTGCCAGCAGTTTACAGGGGGTTGGGGAAAAACTGTTTTTT; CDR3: CASSLQGVGEKLFF
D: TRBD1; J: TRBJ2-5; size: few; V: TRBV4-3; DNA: TGCGCCAGCAGCCAGCGGACAGGGAAAGAGACCCAGTACTTC; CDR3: CASSQRTGKETQYF
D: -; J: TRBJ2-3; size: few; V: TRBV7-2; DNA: TGTGCCAGCAGCTTAGTCCCGGGCAGGGGCACAGATACGCAGTATTTT; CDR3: CASSLVPGRGTDTQYF
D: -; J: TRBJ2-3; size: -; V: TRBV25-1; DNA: TGTGCCAGCAGTGAATCGACTGTGGTCCCAGATACGCAGTATTTT; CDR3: CASSESTVVPDTQYF
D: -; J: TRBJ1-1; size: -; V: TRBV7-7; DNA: TGTGCTAGCAGCTTAGACCCACGGACTGAAGCTTTCTTT; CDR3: CASSLDPRTEAFF
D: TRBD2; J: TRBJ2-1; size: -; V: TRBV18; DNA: TGTGCCAGCTCACTGGGACTAGCGGGAACCTTTGGCAATGAGCAGTTCTTC; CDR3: CASSLGLAGTFGNEQFF
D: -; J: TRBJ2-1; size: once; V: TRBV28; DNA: TGTGCCAGCAGGCCCGGGAGCAATGAGCAGTTCTTC; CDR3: CASRPGSNEQFF
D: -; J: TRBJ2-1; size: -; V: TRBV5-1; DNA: TGCGCCAGCAGCCTTGGGGCCCAAAGCTCCTACAATGAGCAGTTCTTC; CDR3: CASSLGAQSSYNEQFF
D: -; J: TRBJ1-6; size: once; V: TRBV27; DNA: TGTGCCAGCAGCCGGGTAGTTCCGGCCAATTCACCCCTCCACTTT; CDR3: CASSRVVPANSPLHF
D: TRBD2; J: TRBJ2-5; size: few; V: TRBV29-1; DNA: TGCAGCGTTGTGGGCCTAGCGGGAGGTGAGCAGTACTTC; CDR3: CSVVGLAGGEQYF
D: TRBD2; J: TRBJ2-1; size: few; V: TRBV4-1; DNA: TGCGCCAGCAGCCAACCCACACGAAGGACTAGCGGGAGTGGCAATGAGCAGTTCTTC; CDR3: CASSQPTRRTSGSGNEQFF
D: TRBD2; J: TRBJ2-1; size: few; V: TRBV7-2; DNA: TGTGCCAGCAGCCTCCAGCGGGGGGGCGTAAATGAGCAGTTCTTC; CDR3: CASSLQRGGVNEQFF
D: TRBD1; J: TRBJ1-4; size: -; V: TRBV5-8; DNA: TGTGCCAGCAGCCGGGACAGGGGAACTGAAAAACTGTTTTTT; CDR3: CASSRDRGTEKLFF
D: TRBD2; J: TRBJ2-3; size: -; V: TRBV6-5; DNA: TGTGCCAGCAGTTCGGGACTAGCGGGGTGGGATACGCAGTATTTT; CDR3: CASSSGLAGWDTQYF
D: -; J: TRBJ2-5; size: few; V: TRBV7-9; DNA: TGTGCCAGCAGCTTAGCGGGGACTGCCCAAGAGACCCAGTACTTC; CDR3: CASSLAGTAQETQYF
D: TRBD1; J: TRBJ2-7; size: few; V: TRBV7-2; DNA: TGTGCCAGCAGCAGAGACAGGGGAACCTGGGAGCAGTACTTC; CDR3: CASSRDRGTWEQYF
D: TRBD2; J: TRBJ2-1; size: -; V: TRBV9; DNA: TGTGCCAGCAGCGTCGACTCCAGCGGGAGGGGGGAGTTCTTC; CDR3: CASSVDSSGRGEFF
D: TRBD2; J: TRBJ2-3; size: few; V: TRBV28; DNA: TGTGCCAGCAGTTTGGGCGGGAGATTGCTGGATACGCAGTATTTT; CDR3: CASSLGGRLLDTQYF
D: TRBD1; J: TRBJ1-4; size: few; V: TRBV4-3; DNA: TGCGCCAGCAGCCAAGATCTAAGGACAGGGGACGAAAAACTGTTTTTT; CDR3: CASSQDLRTGDEKLFF
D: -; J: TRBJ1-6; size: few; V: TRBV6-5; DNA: TGTGCCAGCAGTTACTTGGGGGACACTAATTCACCCCTCCACTTT; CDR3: CASSYLGDTNSPLHF
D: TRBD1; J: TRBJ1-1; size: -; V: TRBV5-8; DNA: TGTGCCAGGCGGAGAGGGACAGACTCCCAATCTGAAGCTTTCTTT; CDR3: CARRRGTDSQSEAFF
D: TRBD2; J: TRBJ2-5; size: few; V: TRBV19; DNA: TGTGCCAGTAGTATGGGGAGGCTAGCGGGATTGGAGACCCAGTACTTC; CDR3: CASSMGRLAGLETQYF
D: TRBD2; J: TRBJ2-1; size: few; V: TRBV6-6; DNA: TGTGCCAGCAGTTACTCGGACCCCGGACTAGCAGGGATGGGGTTCTTC; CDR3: CASSYSDPGLAGMGFF
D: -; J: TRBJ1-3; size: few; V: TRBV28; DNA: TGTGCCAGCACCATCTCTGGAAACACCATATATTTT; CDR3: CASTISGNTIYF